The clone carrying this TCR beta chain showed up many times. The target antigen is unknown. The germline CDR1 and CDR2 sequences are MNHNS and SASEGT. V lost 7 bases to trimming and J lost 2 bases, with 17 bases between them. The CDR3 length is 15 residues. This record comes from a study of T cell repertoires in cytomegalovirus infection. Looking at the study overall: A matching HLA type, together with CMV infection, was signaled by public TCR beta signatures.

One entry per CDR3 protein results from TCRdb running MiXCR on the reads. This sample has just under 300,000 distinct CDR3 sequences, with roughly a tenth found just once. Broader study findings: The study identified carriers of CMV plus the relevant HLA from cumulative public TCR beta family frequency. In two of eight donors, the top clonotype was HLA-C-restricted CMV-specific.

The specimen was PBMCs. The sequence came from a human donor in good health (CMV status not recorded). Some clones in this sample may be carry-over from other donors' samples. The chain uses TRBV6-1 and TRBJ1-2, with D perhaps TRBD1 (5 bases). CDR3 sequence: CASTYREGNNYGYTF. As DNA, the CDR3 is TGTGCCAGCACCTACCGGGAGGGGAACAACTATGGCTACACCTTC.